Below are 21 T cell receptor beta chains sequenced from a single sample in a study of identical twins. TCRdb itself ran the 5' RACE reads through MiXCR, one entry per CDR3 protein. The table has about 300,000 distinct CDR3 sequences, approximately 13% seen once. These data were also reused for a study on yellow fever vaccine responses in identical twins.

Sequenced: CD8+ T cells sorted from blood. These receptors all stem from a woman aged 18-29 years in good health.

The CDR3 sequence: CASSPILAQETQYF. CDR3 coding DNA: TGCGCCAGCAGCCCGATACTAGCGCAAGAGACCCAGTACTTC. The chain has TRBV4-1 and TRBJ2-5; 7 bases map to TRBD2. V was clipped by 4 bases and J by 2 bases; unmatched bases: 4. Germline V gene lookup returns CDR1 MGHRA and CDR2 YSYEKL. This CDR3 is built from 14 residues.

The V and J genes are TRBV7-6 and TRBJ2-3; 10 bases agree with TRBD2. CDR1 SGHVS and CDR2 FNYEAQ come from the germline V gene. The CDR3 sequence is 15 residues long. Unmatched junction bases numbered 4, after V lost 5 bases and J lost 2 bases. The CDR3 loop is CASSRGLAATDTQYF. Here the CDR3 DNA reads TGTGCCAGCAGCCGTGGACTAGCGGCCACAGATACGCAGTATTTT. The whole variable domain, remainder taken from reference TRBV7-6 and TRBJ2-3, is GAGVSQSPRYKVTKRGQDVALRCDPISGHVSLYWYRQALGQGPEFLTYFNYEAQQDKSGLPNDRFSAERPEGSISTLTIQRTEQRDSAMYRCASSRGLAATDTQYFGPGTRLTVL.

V gene TRBV7-8 combines with J gene TRBJ2-7; D possibly corresponds to TRBD1 (6 bases). The V end was cut by 0 bases, the J end by 5 bases, with 11 bases between. Germline-derived CDR1 and CDR2 are SGHVS and FQNEAQ. The CDR3 is 14 residues long. The CDR3 region is CASSLALAGDEQYV. The CDR3 DNA reads as TGTGCCAGCAGCTTAGCGTTGGCAGGGGACGAGCAGTACGTC.

This clonotype was observed a few times. The chain joins TRBV7-2 to TRBJ2-3; the D gene could be TRBD1 or TRBD2 (5 bases each). CDR3 length equals 16 residues. CDR1 SGHTA and CDR2 FQGNSA come from the germline V gene. V gave up 1 base and J gave up 1 base, with 12 bases separating them. The CDR3 region is CASSLGGRGRTDTQYF. The CDR3 DNA reads TGTGCCAGCAGCTTAGGAGGCCGGGGCCGCACAGATACGCAGTATTTT.

This clonotype has more than one count but fewer than ten. The chain combines TRBV19 with TRBJ1-1; D remains unclear. Germline-derived CDR1 and CDR2 are LNHDA and SQIVND (reference sequence). Trimming removed 8 bases from V and 5 bases from J, with 3 bases in between. This CDR3 is 9 amino acids long. The CDR3 here is CASGTEAFF. CDR3 coding DNA: TGTGCCAGTGGGACTGAAGCTTTCTTT.

This clonotype was counted a few times. The CDR3 sequence is CASSRIIGETQYF. CDR3 bases: TGCGCCAGCAGCCGAATAATCGGGGAGACCCAGTACTTC. This chain uses TRBV4-1 with TRBJ2-5, with unresolved D. Trimming left V 4 bases short and J 5 bases short, with 11 bases between. In germline, CDR1 is MGHRA, CDR2 YSYEKL. The CDR3 totals 13 residues.

This clonotype was counted a few times. The J gene is TRBJ2-2, the V gene TRBV12-5, with a tentative D call TRBD2 (5 bases). The germline V gene has CDR1 LGHNT and CDR2 FRNRAP. The CDR3 runs to 14 residues. Trimming stripped 7 bases from V and 3 bases from J, with 12 bases between. The DNA for the CDR3 is TGTGCTAGTGCCGAAGGAGGACACACCGGGGAGCTGTTTTTT. This encodes CASAEGGHTGELFF.

This clonotype was counted ten times or more. The chain couples TRBV7-9 to TRBJ2-1, with TRBD2 identical over 8 bases. V trimming: 6 bases; J trimming: 3 bases; junction bases outside the gene matches: 4. Germline CDR1 and CDR2: SEHNR and FQNEAQ (reference sequence). This CDR3 spans 14 amino acids. In nucleotides, the CDR3 is TGTGCCAGCAGAATAGCGGGACTCTACAATGAGCAGTTCTTC. Protein sequence: CASRIAGLYNEQFF.

The genes are TRBV2 and TRBJ2-7; D is unclear. Germline V CDR1 and CDR2: SNHLY, FYNNEI. The CDR3 has 14 residues. V lost 0 bases to trimming and J lost 5 bases, with 11 bases between them. The CDR3: CASSEADSPNEQYF. The CDR3 DNA reads as TGTGCCAGCAGTGAAGCTGATAGTCCCAACGAGCAGTACTTC.

V is TRBV6-5 and J is TRBJ2-2, with 12 bases that match TRBD2. With V trimmed by 3 bases and J by 2 bases, 10 bases remained unmatched. Germline-derived CDR1 and CDR2 are MNHEY and SVGAGI. The CDR3 runs to 19 residues. DNA of the CDR3: TGTGCCAGCAGTTATCGACCGACTAGCGGGAGATCTAACACCGGGGAGCTGTTTTTT. Its protein product is CASSYRPTSGRSNTGELFF.

The chain's CDR3 is CASSHRDFSYEQYF. CDR3 nucleotides: TGTGCCAGCAGTCATCGGGATTTTTCCTACGAGCAGTACTTC. The chain links TRBV6-2 or TRBV6-3 to TRBJ2-7, with a weak D call TRBD2 (5 bases). Trimming shortened V by 5 bases and J by 1 base, and 12 bases separated the two germline ends. The CDR3 is 14 amino acids. Germline V gives CDR1 MNHEY, CDR2 SVGEGT.

This clonotype was seen more than once but under ten times. J is TRBJ2-3 and V is TRBV6-5; 8 nucleotides align to TRBD1. The germline V gene encodes CDR1 MNHEY and CDR2 SVGAGI. V was pared by 0 bases and J by 1 base, with 3 bases of the junction left unmatched. The CDR3 runs to 16 residues. This CDR3 is CASSYSPGQGTDTQYF. The DNA of the CDR3 is TGTGCCAGCAGTTACTCGCCGGGACAGGGCACAGATACGCAGTATTTT.

This clonotype was found a few times. This sequence joins TRBV11-2 and TRBJ2-1, with 10 bases that match TRBD2. Trimming removed 4 bases from V and 9 bases from J; junction bases left unmatched: 9. CDR1 and CDR2 (germline): SGHAT, FQNNGV. The CDR3 sequence is 15 residues long. The CDR3 DNA reads as TGTGCCAGCAGCTCATCTAGCGGGAGTAACGGTGAGCAGTTCTTC. This sequence encodes CASSSSSGSNGEQFF.

This clonotype was seen at least ten times. The J gene is TRBJ2-1, the V gene TRBV27; no reliable D call. The CDR3 consists of 13 residues. Trimming removed 7 bases at V and 1 base at J, with 8 bases between. Looked up from germline, CDR1 is MNHEY and CDR2 is SMNVEV (reference sequence). Here the CDR3 DNA reads TGTGCCAGCAACAGTCCGTCCTACAATGAGCAGTTCTTC. This encodes CASNSPSYNEQFF.

The rearrangement links TRBV7-8 to TRBJ2-7, with TRBD2 matching over 8 bases. The J segment lost 2 bases and the V segment lost 2 bases, leaving 20 bases of the junction unmatched. The CDR3 covers 20 residues. CDR1 is SGHVS, CDR2 FQNEAQ, per germline. As DNA, the CDR3 is TGTGCCAGCAGCTTATTTCTTGGGGTAGCGGGGAACATGGACCCCTACGAGCAGTACTTC. Translated, it gives CASSLFLGVAGNMDPYEQYF.

J is TRBJ1-4 and V is TRBV27; the D gene is possibly TRBD1 (5 bases). The V end lost 6 bases, the J end lost 5 bases, and 19 bases lay between the germline ends. CDR3 size: 16 residues. Germline CDR1 is MNHEY and CDR2 is SMNVEV (reference sequence). DNA for the CDR3: TGTGCCAGCAGGGGCGTCGGGCGCAGGGACAATGAAAAACTGTTTTTT. The encoded protein is CASRGVGRRDNEKLFF. Combining the CDR3 with reference TRBV27 and TRBJ1-4 gives the whole variable domain EAQVTQNPRYLITVTGKKLTVTCSQNMNHEYMSWYRQDPGLGLRQIYYSMNVEVTDKGDVPEGYKVSRKEKRNFPLILESPSPNQTSLYFCASRGVGRRDNEKLFFGSGTQLSVL.

This clonotype turned up a few times. The chain is built from TRBV15 and TRBJ2-1; possible D gene TRBD1, 6 bases. Per germline, CDR1 LNHNV and CDR2 YYDKDF (reference sequence). The ends were cut back, 1 base at V and 0 bases at J, with 10 bases in the middle. CDR3 length equals 16 residues. In DNA, the CDR3 is TGTGCCACCAGCAGAGGAGGACAGCCCTCCTACAATGAGCAGTTCTTC. It specifies CATSRGGQPSYNEQFF.

The chain is built from TRBV6-5 and TRBJ1-2, with 7 bases matching TRBD1. V shed 4 bases, J shed 6 bases, and the junction held 5 bases outside the gene matches. The germline CDR1 and CDR2 sequences are MNHEY and SVGAGI. CDR3 length: 13 amino acids. CDR3 nucleotides: TGTGCCAGCAGTTGGGACAGCTCTAATGGCTACACCTTC. Translated, it gives CASSWDSSNGYTF.

This clonotype was seen a few times. V is TRBV14 and J is TRBJ2-3, with D tentatively TRBD2 (5 bases). The CDR3 loop spans 17 amino acids. With 2 bases removed from V and 1 base from J, the gap between germline ends came to 16 bases. From germline, CDR1 is SGHDN and CDR2 FVKESK. The CDR3 bases are TGTGCCAGCAGCCAATTCGAAGCGGAGCCCCGCACAGATACGCAGTATTTT. It codes for CASSQFEAEPRTDTQYF.

This clonotype was found a few times. V and J are TRBV7-9 and TRBJ2-5, with 9 bases aligning to TRBD1. CDR1 is SEHNR, CDR2 FQNEAQ, per germline (reference sequence). Trimming removed 6 bases from V and 4 bases from J; junction bases left unmatched: 6. This CDR3 contains 14 residues. This CDR3 reads CASSYDRGGETQYF. As DNA, the CDR3 is TGTGCCAGCAGTTACGACAGGGGGGGAGAGACCCAGTACTTC.

The genes are TRBV5-1 and TRBJ2-6; D possibly corresponds to TRBD2 (7 bases). Deletions cut 0 bases from V and 2 bases from J, with 18 bases between. Germline V gene sequence: CDR1 SGHRS, CDR2 YFSETQ. The CDR3 sequence is 19 residues long. CDR3 residues: CASSLEIFGGAPGANVLTF. In DNA, the CDR3 is TGCGCCAGCAGCTTGGAGATTTTTGGGGGGGCGCCTGGGGCCAACGTCCTGACTTTC.